A single sample gave rise to the 32 T cell receptor beta chains below, sequenced in a study of blood T cell repertoires in COVID-19 (dated by TCRdb to 2019 to 2021). Receptor libraries were prepared by the immunoSEQ multiplex PCR assay. Entries here come from immuneACCESS through TCRdb and include only in-frame sequences with V and J called. Some clones fail to appear in such tables; in the studies checked, an unresolved V gene covers under half of the shortfall, and the cause of the remainder is unknown. This sample gives about 130,000 clones in total; 86% of them show up just once. About 4.5% of the sample goes to the ten largest clones. Specimen: PBMCs or T cells enriched from blood (not recorded which). These receptors all come from a man aged 50-59 years who had recovered from COVID-19.

The CDR3 protein is CASSPDRTNTGELFF. In nucleotides, the CDR3 is TGTGCCAGCAGCCCCGACAGGACTAACACCGGGGAGCTGTTTTTT. This chain links TRBV11-2 with TRBJ2-2, with D possibly matching TRBD1 (6 bases). Germline CDR1 and CDR2: SGHAT and FQNNGV. The CDR3 runs to 15 residues. Trimming cost V 5 bases and J 2 bases, with 12 bases left between them. Using reference TRBV11-2 and TRBJ2-2 for the parts outside the CDR3, the full variable domain is EAGVAQSPRYKIIEKRQSVAFWCNPISGHATLYWYQQILGQGPKLLIQFQNNGVVDDSQLPKDRFSAERLKGVDSTLKIQPAKLEDSAVYLCASSPDRTNTGELFFGEGSRLTVL.

The chain employs TRBV29-1 and TRBJ2-1; 13 nucleotides match TRBD2. Unmatched junction bases numbered 5, after V lost 1 base and J lost 2 bases. This CDR3 is 17 amino acids long. Germline V lookup: CDR1 SQVTM, CDR2 ANQGSEA. The CDR3 nucleotides read TGCAGCGTTGAAGGGACTAGCGGGGGTCGTACCTACAATGAGCAGTTCTTC. Residues: CSVEGTSGGRTYNEQFF.

The chain uses TRBV7-2 and TRBJ2-7, with no clear D. Trimming pared 1 base from V and 2 bases from J, leaving 9 bases between. CDR3 size: 14 residues. The germline V gene encodes CDR1 SGHTA and CDR2 FQGNSA. For the CDR3, the DNA is TGTGCCAGCAGCTTAGATAGAGCTGCCTACGAGCAGTACTTC. Its protein product is CASSLDRAAYEQYF.

The chain carries TRBV28 and TRBJ2-1; the match to TRBD2 covers 14 bases. The CDR3 is made up of 15 amino acids. Losses at the gene ends were 6 bases for V and 8 bases for J; bases not matched to a gene: 6. CDR1 MDHEN and CDR2 SYDVKM come from the germline V gene. CDR3 sequence: CASSPGLAGAYEQFF. The CDR3 DNA follows: TGTGCCAGCAGCCCGGGACTAGCGGGAGCCTATGAGCAGTTCTTC.

This clone has only one observation. V and J are TRBV30 and TRBJ2-7; TRBD1 matches 7 bases. Trimming at V came to 3 bases and at J to 4 bases, leaving 6 bases not matched to a gene. Germline CDR1 and CDR2: GTSNPN and SVGIG (reference sequence). The CDR3 loop spans 13 amino acids. Written as DNA, the CDR3 is TGTGCCTGGAGGAGAGGGACAGCGTACGAGCAGTACTTC. Encoded protein: CAWRRGTAYEQYF.

The V call is TRBV6-5, the J call TRBJ1-5; 8 positions match TRBD1. This CDR3 has 14 residues. The V gene end was trimmed by 6 bases and the J gene end by 7 bases; junction bases not matched to a gene: 8. CDR1 and CDR2 from the germline V gene are MNHEY and SVGAGI. The CDR3, as DNA: TGTGCCAGCAGATCAGGGGGCTCGGGACAGCCCCAGCATTTT. Its translation is CASRSGGSGQPQHF.

The genes are TRBV18 and TRBJ1-6; the D gene is possibly TRBD1 (5 bases). There are 16 residues in the CDR3. Germline CDR1 KGHSH, CDR2 LQKENI. The V end was cut by 1 base, the J end by 10 bases, with 17 bases between. CDR3 sequence (DNA): TGTGCCAGCTCACCACAGGATACGGGGAGGGGCTCACCCCTCCACTTT. Protein sequence: CASSPQDTGRGSPLHF.

The chain employs TRBV30 and TRBJ2-3; possibly TRBD2 for D (5 bases). From germline, CDR1 is GTSNPN and CDR2 SVGIG (reference sequence). The CDR3 length is 14 residues. Trimming took off 3 bases at V and 4 bases at J, with 14 bases between the two ends. The CDR3 is CAWSTGNGADTQYF. CDR3 nucleotides: TGTGCCTGGAGCACGGGAAATGGTGCAGATACGCAGTATTTT.

V gene TRBV7-9 combines with J gene TRBJ1-5; no clear D. The germline V gene has CDR1 SEHNR and CDR2 FQNEAQ (reference sequence). Trimming pared 5 bases from V and 5 bases from J, leaving 7 bases between. The CDR3 length is 12 residues. CDR3 bases: TGTGCCAGCAGCGACATGTATCAGCCCCAGCATTTT. Residues: CASSDMYQPQHF.

This chain connects TRBV13 to TRBJ1-2; 7 bases agree with TRBD1. Trimming at V came to 4 bases and at J to 2 bases, leaving 10 bases not matched to a gene. Germline V gene sequence: CDR1 PRHDT, CDR2 FYEKMQ (reference sequence). The CDR3 extends over 16 amino acids. The CDR3 DNA reads TGTGCCAGCAGCTCTACTACAGGGGCCACCAACTATGGCTACACCTTC. Translation gives CASSSTTGATNYGYTF.

The rearrangement links TRBV12-3 or TRBV12-4 to TRBJ1-1; perhaps TRBD1 as D (6 bases). The CDR3 contains 11 residues. Trimming removed 2 bases at V and 12 bases at J, with 10 bases between. The CDR3 sequence: CASSLSQGSFF. The CDR3, as DNA: TGTGCCAGCAGTTTATCCCAGGGGTCTTTCTTT.

This rearrangement joins TRBV15 to TRBJ2-7; D might be TRBD2 (6 bases). V was clipped by 9 bases and J by 6 bases, with 18 bases between them. This CDR3 is built from 13 residues. CDR1 and CDR2 (germline): LNHNV, YYDKDF (reference sequence). Here the CDR3 DNA reads TGTGCCACGAGGTTGTTGGAGGGTGGCGAGCAGTACGTC. Protein: CATRLLEGGEQYV.

The chain links TRBV2 to TRBJ1-5; TRBD1 is a possible D gene (5 bases). Germline V lookup: CDR1 SNHLY, CDR2 FYNNEI. V lost 2 bases and J 6 bases, leaving 11 bases between the germline ends. The CDR3 spans 14 residues. The chain's CDR3 is CASSETGDGQPQHF. The CDR3 nucleotides read TGTGCCAGCAGTGAAACGGGGGACGGTCAGCCCCAGCATTTT.

The chain carries TRBV7-2 and TRBJ2-7; 7 bases align to TRBD2. This CDR3 spans 19 amino acids. The J segment lost 0 bases and the V segment lost 4 bases, leaving 18 bases of the junction unmatched. Germline CDR1 SGHTA, CDR2 FQGNSA. CDR3: CASSSEWGGGPRSSYEQYF. The CDR3 coding sequence is TGTGCCAGCAGCTCAGAGTGGGGCGGGGGACCGAGAAGCTCCTACGAGCAGTACTTC.

The V and J genes are TRBV7-2 and TRBJ1-5; 7 nucleotides line up with TRBD1. With V trimmed by 5 bases and J by 2 bases, 12 bases remained unmatched. The CDR3 runs 17 residues. Germline V CDR1 and CDR2: SGHTA, FQGNSA. In nucleotides, the CDR3 is TGTGCCAGCAGCGAAGGAGGGGGCGGGAAGGGCAATCAGCCCCAGCATTTT. Protein product: CASSEGGGGKGNQPQHF.

The chain links TRBV7-2 to TRBJ1-2; a possible D gene is TRBD1 (6 bases). Trimming shortened V by 5 bases and J by 4 bases, and 17 bases separated the two germline ends. Germline lookup yields CDR1 SGHTA and CDR2 FQGNSA. This CDR3 is 15 amino acids long. The DNA of the CDR3 is TGTGCCAGCAGCCTGGGAGCAGGGGTAGGCTATGGCTACACCTTC. It specifies CASSLGAGVGYGYTF. Filled out from reference TRBV7-2 and TRBJ1-2, the complete variable domain reads GAGVSQSPSNKVTEKGKDVELRCDPISGHTALYWYRQSLGQGLEFLIYFQGNSAPDKSGLPSDRFSAERTGGSVSTLTIQRTQQEDSAVYLCASSLGAGVGYGYTFGSGTRLTVV.

The chain carries TRBV7-9 and TRBJ1-2, with a tentative D call TRBD1 (5 bases). V gave up 7 bases and J gave up 2 bases, with 11 bases separating them. CDR3 length: 13 amino acids. CDR1 and CDR2 from the germline V gene are SEHNR and FQNEAQ (reference sequence). The CDR3 nucleotides are TGTGCCAGCACCTTCAGGGCCAACTATGGCTACACCTTC. Translation gives CASTFRANYGYTF. Supplemented by reference TRBV7-9 and TRBJ1-2, the full variable domain reads DTGVSQNPRHKITKRGQNVTFRCDPISEHNRLYWYRQTLGQGPEFLTYFQNEAQLEKSRLLSDRFSAERPKGSFSTLEIQRTEQGDSAMYLCASTFRANYGYTFGSGTRLTVV.

The CDR3 spells CASSLANILGNSPLHF. For the CDR3, the DNA is TGTGCCAGCAGCTTAGCCAACATACTAGGGAATTCACCCCTCCACTTT. This chain uses TRBV5-4 with TRBJ1-6; D call uncertain. Trimming took off 2 bases at V and 7 bases at J, with 16 bases between the two ends. CDR3 length: 16 amino acids. CDR1 and CDR2 from the germline V gene are SGHNT and YYREEE (reference sequence).

CDR3 DNA sequence: TGTGCCAGCAGTTTGGGGGACAGTCCGAACACTGAAGCTTTCTTT. The encoded protein is CASSLGDSPNTEAFF. This chain links TRBV28 with TRBJ1-1, with 7 bases fitting TRBD1. The length of the CDR3 is 15 residues. The J segment lost 1 base and the V segment lost 3 bases, leaving 5 bases of the junction unmatched. In germline, CDR1 is MDHEN, CDR2 SYDVKM.

The rearrangement uses TRBV24-1 and TRBJ2-2, with TRBD1 identical over 9 bases. The CDR3 has 14 residues. Germline V lookup: CDR1 KGHDR, CDR2 SFDVKD. V lost 7 bases, J lost 6 bases, and 5 bases stayed unmatched. The CDR3 region is CATRGQGWSGELFF. DNA for the CDR3: TGTGCCACCAGGGGACAGGGTTGGTCCGGGGAGCTGTTTTTT.

The gene calls are TRBV11-2 and TRBJ1-1, with D unclear. Germline V gene data show CDR1 as SGHAT and CDR2 as FQNNGV. The ends were cut back, 0 bases at V and 5 bases at J, with 10 bases in the middle. This CDR3 region has 14 residues. This chain's CDR3 is CASSLERSWTEAFF. DNA of the CDR3: TGTGCCAGCAGCTTAGAACGAAGCTGGACTGAAGCTTTCTTT.

The chain combines TRBV12-3 or TRBV12-4 with TRBJ1-1, with 9 positions matching TRBD1. With 6 bases clipped from V and 11 bases from J, the junction kept 7 bases outside the gene matches. This CDR3 has 12 amino acids. The CDR3 region has the DNA TGTGCCAGCAGCCTGACAGGGGGTGAGGCTTTCTTT. Protein: CASSLTGGEAFF.

This chain joins TRBV12-3 or TRBV12-4 and TRBJ1-2, with D unclear. The CDR3 is 13 amino acids. Trimming stripped 5 bases from V and 2 bases from J, with 9 bases between. DNA for the CDR3: TGTGCCAGCAGTCGGTACGAGAACTATGGCTACACCTTC. Translation: CASSRYENYGYTF.

The count of this clone is one. The chain combines TRBV9 with TRBJ1-3; perhaps TRBD1 as D (6 bases). The CDR3 sequence is 14 residues long. Trimming removed 4 bases at V and 4 bases at J, with 12 bases between. CDR1 and CDR2 from the germline V gene are SGDLS and YYNGEE. CDR3 residues: CASSHSGTGNTIYF. The DNA for the CDR3 is TGTGCCAGCAGCCACTCCGGGACAGGAAACACCATATATTTT.

This clone came up once. The chain has TRBV30 and TRBJ1-3; the D gene is possibly TRBD1 (5 bases). The V gene's germline CDR1 is GTSNPN and CDR2 SVGIG (reference sequence). The CDR3 consists of 12 residues. With 1 base removed from V and 6 bases from J, the gap between germline ends came to 7 bases. The chain's CDR3 is CAWSGQLNTIYF. CDR3 DNA: TGTGCCTGGAGTGGACAGTTAAACACCATATATTTT.

The gene calls are TRBV14 and TRBJ2-5, with 10 bases identical to TRBD2. The germline CDR1 and CDR2 sequences are SGHDN and FVKESK. The CDR3 has 18 amino acids. V lost 4 bases and J lost 5; bases outside the gene matches: 16. CDR3 amino acids: CASSRELVAGGRIETQYF. CDR3 nucleotides: TGTGCCAGCAGCCGAGAGTTGGTAGCGGGGGGCCGGATCGAGACCCAGTACTTC.

The chain uses TRBV7-3 and TRBJ2-1, with 11 bases that match TRBD2. The V gene end was trimmed by 5 bases and the J gene end by 4 bases; junction bases not matched to a gene: 4. The germline gives CDR1 SGHTA, CDR2 FQGTGA. The CDR3 sequence is 15 residues long. CDR3 in DNA: TGTGCCAGCAGCGCCGGGACTAGCGGATACAATGAGCAGTTCTTC. Protein sequence: CASSAGTSGYNEQFF.

In its sample, this clone was seen a few times. CDR3 DNA sequence: TGTGCCACCAGCAGAGATTTGTCGGACAGGAATTCACCCCTCCACTTT. This gives the protein CATSRDLSDRNSPLHF. This chain joins TRBV15 and TRBJ1-6, with 7 bases aligning to TRBD1. Germline V gives CDR1 LNHNV, CDR2 YYDKDF (reference sequence). The CDR3 contains 16 residues. The trim removed 0 bases at V and 7 bases at J, leaving 6 bases unmatched. The variable domain in full, with the rest retrieved from reference TRBV15 and TRBJ1-6, is DAMVIQNPRYQVTQFGKPVTLSCSQTLNHNVMYWYQQKSSQAPKLLFHYYDKDFNNEADTPDNFQSRRPNTSFCFLDIRSPGLGDTAMYLCATSRDLSDRNSPLHFGNGTRLTVT.

The V call is TRBV6-4, the J call TRBJ2-1; possible D gene TRBD1, 5 bases. There are 15 residues in the CDR3. V dropped 6 bases and J dropped 2 bases, with 14 bases sitting between them. Germline CDR1 MRHNA, CDR2 SNTAGT. The CDR3 loop reads CASSSQGTPYNEQFF. Here the CDR3 DNA reads TGTGCCAGCAGCTCGCAGGGTACCCCCTACAATGAGCAGTTCTTC.

This clone was counted once. V gene TRBV14 combines with J gene TRBJ1-1; D is unclear. The ends were cut back, 7 bases at V and 8 bases at J, with 11 bases in the middle. The CDR3 sequence is 11 residues long. Germline loops: CDR1 SGHDN, CDR2 FVKESK. The CDR3 sequence is CASTPSWEAFF. The CDR3 nucleotides are TGTGCCAGCACCCCTAGTTGGGAAGCTTTCTTT.

The chain links TRBV7-3 to TRBJ2-1, with D perhaps TRBD2 (5 bases). Germline V gene sequence: CDR1 SGHTA, CDR2 FQGTGA. Trimming removed 2 bases from V and 9 bases from J, with 11 bases in between. The CDR3 loop spans 13 amino acids. CDR3 coding DNA: TGTGCCAGCAGCTTAGTTCCGAGCGGTGAGCAGTTCTTC. Translating it yields CASSLVPSGEQFF. Combining the CDR3 with reference TRBV7-3 and TRBJ2-1 gives the whole variable domain GAGVSQTPSNKVTEKGKYVELRCDPISGHTALYWYRQSLGQGPEFLIYFQGTGAADDSGLPNDRFFAVRPEGSVSTLKIQRTERGDSAVYLCASSLVPSGEQFFGPGTRLTVL.

This clone occurred once. The chain couples TRBV7-3 to TRBJ2-7, with a possible D match to TRBD1 (6 bases). The germline V gene encodes CDR1 SGHTA and CDR2 FQGTGA. The CDR3 is made up of 18 amino acids. V was pared by 4 bases and J by 2 bases, with 24 bases between. In DNA form, the CDR3 reads TGTGCCAGCAGCTCCGACACCGGGACATCTCCCCCTCCCTACGAGCAGTACGTC. It specifies CASSSDTGTSPPPYEQYV.